Listed here is a single TCR beta chain. It has no known antigen specificity. Base-call qualities are not available, and no considerably larger clone is one nucleotide away. The data originate from a study of shared clonotypes between healthy human individuals (dated by TCRdb to about 2020). Concerning the study at large: The cohort included three men and a couple of women between 18 and 49 years of age. Per donor, three plates each were used for CD4 naive and CD4 memory, two for CD8 naive, and one for CD8 memory. To estimate repertoire size and how much clonotype sharing occurs between individuals, the study deeply sequenced the blood TCR repertoires of several healthy adults. To increase sequencing depth and limit assay-specific biases, different laboratories used diverse techniques to prepare libraries and sequence TCR repertoires. Per donor, leukapheresis produced somewhere between about 0.94 and 9.5 billion PBMCs. Study-level results and caveats: Naive subsets generally had larger estimated clonotype richness than memory subsets. The genetic and exposure-history diversity represented was limited by the small number of donors. Based on pairwise subsampling, the degree of clonotype sharing among donors was expected to be affected by sequencing depth. Sampling was restricted to blood, and TCR repertoires in tissue are likely to differ from TCR repertoires in blood. Sharing across several donors was observed for approximately 5% of naive CD4, about 3.2% of naive CD8, 2% to 2.5% of memory CD4, and about 0.4% of memory CD8 clonotypes. Even with the large sequencing depth, rarefaction of the sorted-subset datasets indicated that sequencing was incomplete. Compared with non-shared clonotypes, the clonotypes found in all four sorted-subset donors had higher generation probabilities.

TCR CDR3 regions were amplified from genomic DNA by multiplex PCR using the deep immunoSEQ assay. Genomic DNA extracted from each cell subset was distributed evenly over all wells of several immunoSEQ 96-well plates, and each plate served as one replicate. Each replicate PCR for sorted subsets received approximately 220 ng genomic DNA, equal to tens of thousands of T cell genomes. Purified libraries were quantified with a Qubit 3.0 fluorometer, sized on a Bioanalyzer 2100, and re-quantified with the KAPA Library Quantification kit. Each immunoSEQ 96-well plate was sequenced on its own single-read 150-cycle Illumina NextSeq 550 flow cell. The published analysis was carried out like this. Because the immunoSEQ output held only junctional sequences and lacked quality scores, the filtering could not match the filtering applied to full-length reads. Sequences were annotated with PyIR, a Python wrapper for IgBLAST v1.9, using IMGT germline references to assign V/J genes and CDR3. Reads with weak V/J assignments (E-value above 1e-6), missing CDR3, stop codons, out-of-frame junctions, or ambiguous translated residues were removed. V3J clonotypes were defined by identical inferred V gene, J gene, and CDR3 amino acid sequence. Percentage overlap between repertoires was calculated by dividing the number of shared unique clonotypes by the size of the smaller repertoire. Richness of each repertoire was evaluated using RTK rarefaction, the Chao1 estimator, and Recon v2.1 estimates of unobserved clonotypes. Generation probabilities for all TCRbeta clonotypes obtained by the gDNA method from a handful of donors were computed using OLGA. Here the immuneACCESS table is served through TCRdb, limited to in-frame sequences with V and J called. Missing clones are a known gap in these copies; in checked studies unresolved V genes cover under half, and the rest lacks a known reason. V and J calls and clone size come straight from that table; D and trimming were deduced from the DNA. A total of 2 million to 2.5 million clones appear in this sample, around 92% of them only once. 0.37% of the sample comes from the top ten.

The donors were healthy, HIV-negative adults who had no recently reported acute infections or vaccinations. Every donor was a Caucasian adult residing in Nashville, Tennessee, USA. Magnetic negative selection was used to enrich CD4+ T cells, after which naive cells were positively selected on CD45RA and the negative fraction became the memory subset. Blood was collected by leukapheresis, and PBMCs were isolated by Ficoll-Histopaque density gradient centrifugation and then cryopreserved in liquid nitrogen vapor phase. Analytical flow cytometry was used to check the purity and quantity of each magnetically sorted T cell population. Genomic DNA was isolated from each sorted fraction and quantified by UV absorbance on a Nanodrop 2000c. CDR1 ENHRY and CDR2 SYGVKD are derived from the germline V gene. The CDR3 runs 14 amino acids, cysteine and phenylalanine included. Of all the DNA, just the CDR3 is kept, 42 bases in frame from base 1. Trimming costs V 7 bases and J 2 bases, and their ends lie 15 bases apart.

This receptor was taken from a young man in good health. Some clones in this sample may be carry-over from other donors' samples. The receptor chain draws on TRBV10-3 and TRBJ2-7, with a weak D call of TRBD1 (8 bases match). Sequencing was done on a sample of naive CD4+ T cells from PBMCs. What the cell subset or site label conveys for this sample: CD45RA+ positively selected. The encoded CDR3 is CAITNRGGPYEQYF. The DNA is TGTGCCATCACCAACAGGGGGGGCCCCTACGAGCAGTACTTC.